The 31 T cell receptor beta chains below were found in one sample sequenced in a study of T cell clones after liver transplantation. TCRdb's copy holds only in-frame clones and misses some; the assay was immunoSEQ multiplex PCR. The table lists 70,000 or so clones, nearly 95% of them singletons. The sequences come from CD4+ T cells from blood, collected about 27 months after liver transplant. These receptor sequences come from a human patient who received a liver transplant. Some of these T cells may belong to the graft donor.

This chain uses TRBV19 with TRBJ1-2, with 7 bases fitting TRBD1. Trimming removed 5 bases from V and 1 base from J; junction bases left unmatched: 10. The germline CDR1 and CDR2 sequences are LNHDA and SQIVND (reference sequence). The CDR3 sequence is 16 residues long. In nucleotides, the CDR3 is TGTGCCAGTAGTGGGATAGGGACAGCCCTTAACTATGGCTACACCTTC. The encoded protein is CASSGIGTALNYGYTF.

CDR3 nucleotides: TGTGCCAGCAGTCCCGAGACAGGGGGCGGCTATGGCTACACCTTC. This encodes CASSPETGGGYGYTF. This chain uses TRBV6-5 with TRBJ1-2, with 10 bases matching TRBD1. The CDR3 loop spans 15 amino acids. CDR1 MNHEY and CDR2 SVGAGI come from the germline V gene. V lost 5 bases and J lost 4; bases outside the gene matches: 7.

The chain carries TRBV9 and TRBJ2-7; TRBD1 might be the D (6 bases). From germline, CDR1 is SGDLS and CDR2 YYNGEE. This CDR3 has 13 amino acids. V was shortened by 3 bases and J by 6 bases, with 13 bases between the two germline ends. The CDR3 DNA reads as TGTGCCAGCAGCGGGGGACCAGGGGCCGAGCAGTACTTC. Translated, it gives CASSGGPGAEQYF.

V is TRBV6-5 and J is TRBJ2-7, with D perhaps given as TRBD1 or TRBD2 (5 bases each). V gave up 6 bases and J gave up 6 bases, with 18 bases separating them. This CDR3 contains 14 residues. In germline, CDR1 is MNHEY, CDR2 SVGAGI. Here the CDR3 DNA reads TGTGCCAGCAGCTCCCCCGGGACGCCCCCCGAGCAGTACTTC. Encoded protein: CASSSPGTPPEQYF.

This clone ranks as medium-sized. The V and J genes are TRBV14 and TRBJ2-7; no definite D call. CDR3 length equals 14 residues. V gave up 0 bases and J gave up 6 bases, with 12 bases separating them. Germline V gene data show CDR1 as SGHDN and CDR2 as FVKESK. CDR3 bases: TGTGCCAGCAGCCAAGAACTTATGGGCGTCGAGCAGTACTTC. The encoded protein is CASSQELMGVEQYF.

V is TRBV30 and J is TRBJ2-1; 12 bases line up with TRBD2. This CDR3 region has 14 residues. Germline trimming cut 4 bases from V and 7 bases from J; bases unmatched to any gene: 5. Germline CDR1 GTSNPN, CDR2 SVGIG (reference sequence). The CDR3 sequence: CAWTSGRAGNEQFF. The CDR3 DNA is TGTGCCTGGACTAGCGGGAGGGCCGGAAATGAGCAGTTCTTC.

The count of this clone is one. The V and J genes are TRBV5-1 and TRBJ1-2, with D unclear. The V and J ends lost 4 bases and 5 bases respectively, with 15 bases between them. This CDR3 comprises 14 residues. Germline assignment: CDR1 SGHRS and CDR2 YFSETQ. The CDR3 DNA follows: TGCGCCAGCAGCATGACGGGAGGAGAATATGGCTACACCTTC. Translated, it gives CASSMTGGEYGYTF.

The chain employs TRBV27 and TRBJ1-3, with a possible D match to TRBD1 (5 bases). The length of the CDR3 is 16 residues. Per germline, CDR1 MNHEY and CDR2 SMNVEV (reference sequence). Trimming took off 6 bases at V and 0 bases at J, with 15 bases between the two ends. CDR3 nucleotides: TGTGCCAGCAGGGGAGGGTTCGGGGGCTCTGGAAACACCATATATTTT. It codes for CASRGGFGGSGNTIYF.

The CDR3 DNA reads TGTGCCAGCAGCTTAGACGGCGAAGGAGCTACGCAGTATTTT. Translation gives CASSLDGEGATQYF. J is TRBJ2-3 and V is TRBV7-9; unclear D gene. CDR1 is SEHNR and CDR2 is FQNEAQ in the germline V gene (reference sequence). The CDR3 runs to 14 residues. The V gene lost 1 base and the J gene lost 8 bases, with 13 bases spanning the gap. The whole variable domain, remainder taken from reference TRBV7-9 and TRBJ2-3, is DTGVSQNPRHKITKRGQNVTFRCDPISEHNRLYWYRQTLGQGPEFLTYFQNEAQLEKSRLLSDRFSAERPKGSFSTLEIQRTEQGDSAMYLCASSLDGEGATQYFGPGTRLTVL.

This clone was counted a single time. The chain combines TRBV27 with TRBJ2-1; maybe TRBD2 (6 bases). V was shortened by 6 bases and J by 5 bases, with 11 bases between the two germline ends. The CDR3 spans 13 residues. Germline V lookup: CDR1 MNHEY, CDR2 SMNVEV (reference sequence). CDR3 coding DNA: TGTGCCAGCAGGCGGGGTATCGACAATGAGCAGTTCTTC. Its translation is CASRRGIDNEQFF.

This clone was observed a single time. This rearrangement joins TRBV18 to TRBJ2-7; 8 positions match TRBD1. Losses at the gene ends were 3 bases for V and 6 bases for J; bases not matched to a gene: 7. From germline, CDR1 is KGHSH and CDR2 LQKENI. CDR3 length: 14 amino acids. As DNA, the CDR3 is TGTGCCAGCTCACCGACAGGACAGGGTTCCGAGCAGTACTTC. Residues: CASSPTGQGSEQYF.

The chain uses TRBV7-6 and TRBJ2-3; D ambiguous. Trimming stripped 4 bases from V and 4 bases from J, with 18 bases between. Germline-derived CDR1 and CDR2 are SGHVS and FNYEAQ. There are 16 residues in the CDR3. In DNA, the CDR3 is TGTGCCAGCAGCTCCCAAGGCGGTGGGTTCGCAGATACGCAGTATTTT. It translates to CASSSQGGGFADTQYF.

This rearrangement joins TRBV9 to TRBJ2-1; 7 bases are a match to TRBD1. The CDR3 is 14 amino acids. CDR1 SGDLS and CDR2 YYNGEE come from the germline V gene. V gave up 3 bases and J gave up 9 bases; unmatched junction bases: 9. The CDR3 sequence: CASSADTQGTEQFF. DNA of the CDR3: TGTGCCAGCAGCGCAGATACACAGGGGACTGAGCAGTTCTTC.

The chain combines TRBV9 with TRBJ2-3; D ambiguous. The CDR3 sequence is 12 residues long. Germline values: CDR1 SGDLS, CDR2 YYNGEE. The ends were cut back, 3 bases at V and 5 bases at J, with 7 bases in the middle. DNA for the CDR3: TGTGCCAGCAGCGGAAGTCGAGATACGCAGTATTTT. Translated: CASSGSRDTQYF.

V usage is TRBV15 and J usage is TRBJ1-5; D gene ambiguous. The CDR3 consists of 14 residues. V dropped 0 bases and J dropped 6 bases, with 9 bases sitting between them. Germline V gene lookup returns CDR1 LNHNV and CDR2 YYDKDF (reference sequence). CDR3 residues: CATSRDAGTQPQHF. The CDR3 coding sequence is TGTGCCACCAGCAGAGATGCAGGAACTCAGCCCCAGCATTTT.

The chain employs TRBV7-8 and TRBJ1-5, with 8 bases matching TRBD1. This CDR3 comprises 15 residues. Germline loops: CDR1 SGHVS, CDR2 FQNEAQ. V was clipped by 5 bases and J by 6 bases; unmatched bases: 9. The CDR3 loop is CASSAQGVDSQPQHF. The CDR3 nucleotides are TGTGCCAGCAGCGCACAGGGGGTTGATAGTCAGCCCCAGCATTTT. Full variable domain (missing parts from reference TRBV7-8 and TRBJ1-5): GAGVSQSPRYKVAKRGQDVALRCDPISGHVSLFWYQQALGQGPEFLTYFQNEAQLDKSGLPSDRFFAERPEGSVSTLKIQRTQQEDSAVYLCASSAQGVDSQPQHFGDGTRLSIL.

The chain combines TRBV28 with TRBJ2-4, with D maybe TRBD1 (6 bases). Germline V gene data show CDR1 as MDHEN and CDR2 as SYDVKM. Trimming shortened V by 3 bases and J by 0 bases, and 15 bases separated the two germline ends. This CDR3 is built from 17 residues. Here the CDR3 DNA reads TGTGCCAGCAGTTTTTACAGGGAAGGAGGAGCCAAAAACATTCAGTACTTC. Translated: CASSFYREGGAKNIQYF.

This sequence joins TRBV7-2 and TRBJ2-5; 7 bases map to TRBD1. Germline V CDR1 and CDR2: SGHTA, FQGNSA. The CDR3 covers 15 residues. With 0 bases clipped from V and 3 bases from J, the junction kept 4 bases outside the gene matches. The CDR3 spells CASSLAGTAKETQYF. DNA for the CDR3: TGTGCCAGCAGCTTAGCCGGGACAGCCAAAGAGACCCAGTACTTC.

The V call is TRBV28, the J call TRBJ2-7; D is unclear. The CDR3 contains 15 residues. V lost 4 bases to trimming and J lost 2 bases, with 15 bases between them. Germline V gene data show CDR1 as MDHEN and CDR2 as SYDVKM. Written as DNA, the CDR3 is TGTGCCAGCAGTTCCGCTATCCCCCGAACCTACGAGCAGTACTTC. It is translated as CASSSAIPRTYEQYF.

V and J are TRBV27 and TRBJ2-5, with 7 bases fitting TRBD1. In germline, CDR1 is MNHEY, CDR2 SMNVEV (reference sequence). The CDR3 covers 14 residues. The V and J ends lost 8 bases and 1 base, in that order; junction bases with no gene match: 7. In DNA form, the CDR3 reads TGTGCCAGCCGGCCGACAGGGCCCCAAGAGACCCAGTACTTC. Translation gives CASRPTGPQETQYF.

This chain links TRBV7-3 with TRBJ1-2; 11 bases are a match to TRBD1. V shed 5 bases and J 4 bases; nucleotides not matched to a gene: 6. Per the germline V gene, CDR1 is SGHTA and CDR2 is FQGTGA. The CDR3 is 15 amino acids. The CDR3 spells CASSPGQGAGYGYTF. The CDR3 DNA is TGTGCCAGCAGCCCAGGACAGGGGGCGGGCTATGGCTACACCTTC.

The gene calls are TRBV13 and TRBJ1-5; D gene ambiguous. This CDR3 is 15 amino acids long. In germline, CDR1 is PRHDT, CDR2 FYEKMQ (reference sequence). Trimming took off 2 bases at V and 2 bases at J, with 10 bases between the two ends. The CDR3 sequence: CASSLRRGGNQPQHF. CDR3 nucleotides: TGTGCCAGCAGCTTACGACGGGGAGGCAATCAGCCCCAGCATTTT.

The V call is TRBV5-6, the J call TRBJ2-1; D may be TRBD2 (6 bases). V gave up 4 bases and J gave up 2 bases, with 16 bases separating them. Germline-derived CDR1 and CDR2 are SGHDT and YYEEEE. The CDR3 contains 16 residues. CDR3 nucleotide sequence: TGTGCCAGCAGCGGGGTTAGCGGACTGGCCTACAATGAGCAGTTCTTC. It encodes CASSGVSGLAYNEQFF.

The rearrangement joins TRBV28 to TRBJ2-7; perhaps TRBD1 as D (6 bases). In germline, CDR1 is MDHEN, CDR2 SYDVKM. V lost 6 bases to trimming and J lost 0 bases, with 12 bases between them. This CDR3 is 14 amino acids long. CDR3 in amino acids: CASSQGGYSYEQYF. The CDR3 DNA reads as TGTGCCAGCAGCCAAGGGGGATACTCCTACGAGCAGTACTTC.

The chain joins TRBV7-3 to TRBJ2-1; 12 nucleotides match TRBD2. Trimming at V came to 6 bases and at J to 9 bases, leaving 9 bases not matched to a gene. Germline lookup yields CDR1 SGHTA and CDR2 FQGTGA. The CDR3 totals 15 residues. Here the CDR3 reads CASSSTSGSYSEQFF. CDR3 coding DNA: TGTGCCAGCAGTTCGACTAGCGGGAGTTATAGTGAGCAGTTCTTC.

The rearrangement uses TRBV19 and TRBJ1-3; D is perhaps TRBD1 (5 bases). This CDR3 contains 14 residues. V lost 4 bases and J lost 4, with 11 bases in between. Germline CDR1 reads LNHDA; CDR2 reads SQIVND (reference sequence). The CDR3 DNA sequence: TGTGCCAGTAGTACCGGGACTGTCGGAAACACCATATATTTT. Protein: CASSTGTVGNTIYF.

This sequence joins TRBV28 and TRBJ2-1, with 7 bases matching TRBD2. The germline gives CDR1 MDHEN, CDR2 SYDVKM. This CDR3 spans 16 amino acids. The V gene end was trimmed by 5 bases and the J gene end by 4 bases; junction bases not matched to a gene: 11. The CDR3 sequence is CASSPLATRRYNEQFF. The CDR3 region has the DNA TGTGCCAGCAGTCCACTAGCGACCCGACGTTACAATGAGCAGTTCTTC.

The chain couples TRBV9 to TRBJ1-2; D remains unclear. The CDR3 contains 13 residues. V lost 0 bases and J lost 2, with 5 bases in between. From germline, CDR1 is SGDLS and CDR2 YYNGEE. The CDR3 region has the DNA TGTGCCAGCAGCGTAGCACCGAACTATGGCTACACCTTC. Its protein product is CASSVAPNYGYTF.

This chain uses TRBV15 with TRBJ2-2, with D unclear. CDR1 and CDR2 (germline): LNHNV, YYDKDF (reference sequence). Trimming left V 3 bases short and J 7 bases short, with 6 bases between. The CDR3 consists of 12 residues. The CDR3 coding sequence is TGTGCCACCAGCAGGATAGTCGGGGAGCTGTTTTTT. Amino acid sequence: CATSRIVGELFF.

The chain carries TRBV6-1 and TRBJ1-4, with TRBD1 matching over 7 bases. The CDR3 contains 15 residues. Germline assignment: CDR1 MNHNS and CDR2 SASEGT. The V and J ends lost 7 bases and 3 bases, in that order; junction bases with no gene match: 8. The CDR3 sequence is CASIPGGQSNEKLFF. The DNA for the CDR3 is TGTGCCAGCATCCCAGGGGGACAGTCTAATGAAAAACTGTTTTTT.

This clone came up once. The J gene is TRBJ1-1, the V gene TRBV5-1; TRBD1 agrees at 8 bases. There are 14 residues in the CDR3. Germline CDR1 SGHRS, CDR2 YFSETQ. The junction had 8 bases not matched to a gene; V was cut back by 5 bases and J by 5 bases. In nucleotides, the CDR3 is TGCGCCAGCAGAGAAGCAGGGGGCGCGACTGAAGCTTTCTTT. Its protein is CASREAGGATEAFF.